Below, 26 T cell receptor beta chains from the same sample are listed, as sequenced in a study of Graves' ophthalmopathy and Graves' hyperthyroidism. Amplifying from RNA transcripts, the study obtained TCR beta CDR3 regions. HTBI primers were employed in first-round RT-PCR, then a second-round multiplex PCR followed. TCRdb processed the multiplex PCR reads anew with MiXCR; each CDR3 protein has one entry. The table has hundreds of thousands of distinct CDR3 sequences, approximately 39% seen once; the top ten hold around 3.3%. Sequencing was carried out using peripheral blood. These receptors were obtained from an adult man with Graves' ophthalmopathy.

This clonotype was observed many times. V is TRBV15 and J is TRBJ2-5; D is unresolved. V shed 0 bases and J shed 1 base, with 12 bases lying between them. This CDR3 spans 16 amino acids. Germline CDR1 reads LNHNV; CDR2 reads YYDKDF (reference sequence). The CDR3 reads CATSRDSGPLQETQYF. In DNA form, the CDR3 reads TGTGCCACCAGCAGAGATTCAGGACCCCTCCAAGAGACCCAGTACTTC.

The chain joins TRBV19 to TRBJ2-5, with 8 bases matching TRBD2. V lost 8 bases and J lost 4; bases outside the gene matches: 9. The CDR3 consists of 14 residues. Germline V gene sequence: CDR1 LNHDA, CDR2 SQIVND (reference sequence). The CDR3 DNA follows: TGTGCCAGTGGAATAGCGGGGCAGGGAGAGACCCAGTACTTC. Translated, it gives CASGIAGQGETQYF.

This clonotype was counted between two and nine times. The J gene is TRBJ1-2, the V gene TRBV12-3 or TRBV12-4; D remains unclear. The CDR3 has 13 amino acids. V was cut by 6 bases and J by 4 bases, with 12 bases left in between. The chain's CDR3 is CASSLGNVYGYTF. CDR3 nucleotide sequence: TGTGCCAGCAGCCTTGGTAATGTCTATGGCTACACCTTC.

This clonotype turned up a few times. The CDR3 nucleotides are TGCAGTGCTAGAGTGGGGTCCTCTGGAAACACCATATATTTT. Amino acid sequence: CSARVGSSGNTIYF. The gene calls are TRBV20-1 and TRBJ1-3; D uncertain. The CDR3 runs to 14 residues. The V gene's germline CDR1 is DFQATT and CDR2 SNEGSKA (reference sequence). Trimming left V 1 base short and J 0 bases short, with 7 bases between.

Turning to this clonotype: Germline is not matched at one junction end, which may reflect a read error. This sequence joins TRBV5-5 and TRBJ1-5; D is ambiguous. The CDR3 has 16 residues. Per germline, CDR1 SGHKS and CDR2 YYEKEE (reference sequence). The DNA for the CDR3 is TGCGCCAGCAGCCAAGACTTGTCAGGCAACAATCAGCCCCAGCATTTT. It specifies CASSQDLSGNNQPQHF. Based on the CDR3 plus reference TRBV5-5 and TRBJ1-5, the full variable domain is DAGVTQSPTHLIKTRGQQVTLRCSPISGHKSVSWYQQVLGQGPQFIFQYYEKEERGRGNFPDRFSARQFPNYSSELNVNALLLGDSALYLCASSQDLSGNNQPQHFGDGTRLSIL.

Note on this clonotype: This may be a read error: a much more frequent sequence differs by one nucleotide. Written as DNA, the CDR3 is TGTGCCAGCAGCCGAAGGGGCAGGGATGACTATGGCTACACCTTC. This encodes CASSRRGRDDYGYTF. V usage is TRBV11-2 and J usage is TRBJ1-2; a possible D gene is TRBD1 (5 bases). Germline loops: CDR1 SGHAT, CDR2 FQNNGV. This CDR3 region has 15 residues. V gave up 5 bases and J gave up 3 bases, with 16 bases separating them.

This clonotype was found many times. The chain links TRBV5-6 to TRBJ2-2; maybe TRBD2 (6 bases). Trimming removed 4 bases at V and 0 bases at J, with 13 bases between. Germline V CDR1 and CDR2: SGHDT, YYEEEE. The CDR3 contains 16 residues. CDR3 DNA sequence: TGTGCCAGCAGCCGACGGGACTGGACGAACACCGGGGAGCTGTTTTTT. Amino acids: CASSRRDWTNTGELFF. Full variable domain (remainder filled in from reference TRBV5-6 and TRBJ2-2): DAGVTQSPTHLIKTRGQQVTLRCSPKSGHDTVSWYQQALGQGPQFIFQYYEEEERQRGNFPDRFSGHQFPNYSSELNVNALLLGDSALYLCASSRRDWTNTGELFFGEGSRLTVL.

This clonotype was picked up many times. This chain uses TRBV7-2 with TRBJ2-2, with a possible D match to TRBD1 (8 bases). Germline lookup yields CDR1 SGHTA and CDR2 FQGNSA. The CDR3 sequence is 15 residues long. With 0 bases removed from V and 7 bases from J, the gap between germline ends came to 12 bases. This chain's CDR3 is CASSLATGGGGELFF. The CDR3 coding sequence is TGTGCCAGCAGCTTAGCAACAGGGGGGGGCGGGGAGCTGTTTTTT. The entire variable domain, with the rest obtained from reference TRBV7-2 and TRBJ2-2, is as follows: GAGVSQSPSNKVTEKGKDVELRCDPISGHTALYWYRQSLGQGLEFLIYFQGNSAPDKSGLPSDRFSAERTGGSVSTLTIQRTQQEDSAVYLCASSLATGGGGELFFGEGSRLTVL.

The chain combines TRBV15 with TRBJ2-2; 11 bases align to TRBD2. The germline gives CDR1 LNHNV, CDR2 YYDKDF (reference sequence). V trimming: 1 base; J trimming: 4 bases; junction bases outside the gene matches: 5. CDR3 length equals 17 residues. The CDR3 sequence is CATSRVPGTSGTGELFF. CDR3 DNA sequence: TGTGCCACCAGCAGAGTCCCCGGGACTAGCGGCACCGGGGAGCTGTTTTTT.

The gene calls are TRBV7-9 and TRBJ1-5, with unresolved D. The CDR3 runs to 13 residues. Between the trimmed V and J ends, which lost 5 bases and 7 bases, there was a span of 12 bases. Germline assignment: CDR1 SEHNR and CDR2 FQNEAQ (reference sequence). CDR3 DNA sequence: TGTGCCAGCAGCCAAGATCAGTTACAGCCCCAGCATTTT. Protein: CASSQDQLQPQHF. Full variable domain (rest looked up from reference TRBV7-9 and TRBJ1-5): DTGVSQNPRHKITKRGQNVTFRCDPISEHNRLYWYRQTLGQGPEFLTYFQNEAQLEKSRLLSDRFSAERPKGSFSTLEIQRTEQGDSAMYLCASSQDQLQPQHFGDGTRLSIL.

Details on this clonotype: Compared with germline, one end of the junction differs, possibly owing to a read error. This chain joins TRBV9 and TRBJ2-7, with D possibly matching TRBD1 (6 bases). Germline CDR1 and CDR2: SGDLS and YYNGEE. The CDR3 spans 15 residues. The CDR3 DNA sequence: TGTGCCGGCAGCGGAACGACAGGTGGTCCCTACGAGCAGTACTTC. Protein: CAGSGTTGGPYEQYF.

V and J are TRBV4-1 and TRBJ1-1, with D possibly TRBD1 on 5 matching bases. CDR1 and CDR2 (germline): MGHRA, YSYEKL. V was trimmed by 0 bases and J by 6 bases, leaving 26 bases between them. The CDR3 is 19 residues long. This chain's CDR3 is CASSQERLGARVVRAEAFF. The CDR3 DNA is TGCGCCAGCAGCCAAGAAAGGCTTGGGGCCAGGGTGGTTCGAGCTGAAGCTTTCTTT.

As to this clonotype: Possible read error: a much larger clone is one base away. This chain links TRBV7-2 with TRBJ2-7, with D possibly called TRBD1 or TRBD2 (5 bases each). Germline CDR1 and CDR2: SGHTA and FQGNSA. V was shortened by 5 bases and J by 6 bases, with 26 bases between the two germline ends. The CDR3 extends over 17 amino acids. The CDR3 DNA sequence: TGTGCCAGCAGCCAGAGGGGCGCAGGCCAAATTCCGGGCGAGCAGTACTTC. Protein sequence: CASSQRGAGQIPGEQYF.

This clonotype occurred many times. This rearrangement joins TRBV20-1 to TRBJ2-6; tentatively, D is TRBD1 (6 bases). This CDR3 region has 13 residues. The germline CDR1 and CDR2 sequences are DFQATT and SNEGSKA (reference sequence). Trimming took off 8 bases at V and 2 bases at J, with 10 bases between the two ends. The CDR3 loop is CSFRGTGANVLTF. CDR3 coding DNA: TGCAGTTTCAGGGGTACTGGGGCCAACGTCCTGACTTTC.

Ten or more counts support this clonotype. This chain links TRBV7-2 with TRBJ1-3; perhaps TRBD1 as D (5 bases). CDR3 size: 17 residues. The V end was cut by 4 bases, the J end by 0 bases, with 16 bases between. Germline lookup yields CDR1 SGHTA and CDR2 FQGNSA. The CDR3 bases are TGTGCCAGCAGCTACATGACAGAACTAAGCTCTGGAAACACCATATATTTT. Its translation: CASSYMTELSSGNTIYF.

This clonotype was seen ten or more times. This chain links TRBV24-1 with TRBJ2-2; 7 bases line up with TRBD1. The CDR3 spans 15 residues. The trim removed 3 bases at V and 6 bases at J, leaving 6 bases unmatched. Germline V gene sequence: CDR1 KGHDR, CDR2 SFDVKD. The DNA of the CDR3 is TGTGCCACCAGTGATCGACAGGGTTATTCCGGGGAGCTGTTTTTT. Its protein product is CATSDRQGYSGELFF.

J is TRBJ1-1 and V is TRBV7-2; possible D gene TRBD1, 6 bases. V lost 4 bases and J 6 bases, leaving 18 bases between the germline ends. The CDR3 contains 15 residues. CDR1 is SGHTA and CDR2 is FQGNSA in the germline V gene. The CDR3 region is CASSSSPGTFAEAFF. The CDR3 DNA reads TGTGCCAGCAGCTCTTCGCCCGGGACATTCGCTGAAGCTTTCTTT.

V usage is TRBV24-1 and J usage is TRBJ2-3, with a possible D match to TRBD1 (5 bases). The CDR3 is 16 amino acids. V gave up 5 bases and J gave up 4 bases, with 18 bases separating them. The germline gives CDR1 KGHDR, CDR2 SFDVKD. CDR3 sequence (DNA): TGTGCCACCAGTGTCTCAGACAAGGGGCATCCAGATACGCAGTATTTT. This translates into CATSVSDKGHPDTQYF.

The chain joins TRBV24-1 to TRBJ1-5; 8 nucleotides agree with TRBD1. The trim removed 5 bases at V and 12 bases at J, leaving 2 bases unmatched. The germline V gene has CDR1 KGHDR and CDR2 SFDVKD. This CDR3 is 11 amino acids long. The CDR3 loop is CATSAGGGQHF. For the CDR3, the DNA is TGTGCCACCAGTGCAGGGGGCGGCCAGCATTTT.

This clonotype was recorded at least ten times. J is TRBJ1-2 and V is TRBV2; D gene uncertain. CDR3 size: 13 residues. Trimming left V 5 bases short and J 7 bases short, with 14 bases between. CDR1 and CDR2 from the germline V gene are SNHLY and FYNNEI. CDR3 sequence: CASSLQRLGGYTF. In nucleotides, the CDR3 is TGTGCCAGCAGTCTACAGCGCCTGGGTGGCTACACCTTC.

Notes on this clonotype: This may arise from a read error, as a much more abundant clone is one base away. J is TRBJ1-4 and V is TRBV2; possible D gene TRBD1, 5 bases. Germline CDR1 reads SNHLY; CDR2 reads FYNNEI. The CDR3 runs to 19 residues. The CDR3 protein is CASSTHPTGAGSTNEKLVF. The CDR3 DNA sequence: TGTGCCAGCAGTACACACCCTACCGGGGCAGGATCAACTAATGAAAAACTGGTTTTT. Full variable domain (missing parts from reference TRBV2 and TRBJ1-4): EPEVTQTPSHQVTQMGQEVILRCVPISNHLYFYWYRQILGQKVEFLVSFYNNEISEKSEIFDDQFSVERPDGSNFTLKIRSTKLEDSAMYFCASSTHPTGAGSTNEKLVFGSGTQLSVL.

In its sample, this clonotype was seen many times. The V call is TRBV12-3 or TRBV12-4, the J call TRBJ1-2; 9 bases match TRBD1. The junction had 7 bases not matched to a gene; V was cut back by 3 bases and J by 8 bases. The CDR3 extends over 14 amino acids. The CDR3 loop reads CASSFRDRVSGYTF. The DNA for the CDR3 is TGTGCCAGCAGTTTCCGGGACAGGGTTAGCGGCTACACCTTC.

V is TRBV7-8 and J is TRBJ2-2; 10 positions agree with TRBD2. Germline V gene sequence: CDR1 SGHVS, CDR2 FQNEAQ. The CDR3 totals 16 residues. V shed 6 bases and J 1 base; nucleotides not matched to a gene: 5. CDR3 DNA sequence: TGTGCCAGCAGGGTCTTAGCGGGGGGGAACACCGGGGAGCTGTTTTTT. This translates into CASRVLAGGNTGELFF.

Remarks on this clonotype: A much larger clone is a single base away; this may be a read error. This chain uses TRBV7-2 with TRBJ1-1, with 7 positions matching TRBD1. CDR3 size: 12 residues. From germline, CDR1 is SGHTA and CDR2 FQGNSA. Germline trimming cut 10 bases from V and 7 bases from J; bases unmatched to any gene: 9. The CDR3 sequence is CTIPGGAGEAFF. CDR3 bases: TGTACCATCCCAGGGGGGGCCGGTGAAGCTTTCTTT.

This clonotype has at least ten counts. V gene TRBV2 combines with J gene TRBJ2-7; 8 bases agree with TRBD2. In germline, CDR1 is SNHLY, CDR2 FYNNEI. The CDR3 runs 15 residues. The V segment lost 4 bases and the J segment 0 bases; nucleotides outside the gene matches: 5. The CDR3 sequence: CASSVSGSHSYEQYF. CDR3 nucleotide sequence: TGTGCCAGCAGTGTGAGCGGGAGCCACTCCTACGAGCAGTACTTC.

With respect to this clonotype: This CDR3 is missing its conserved last phenylalanine or tryptophan, likely due to a read error. This rearrangement joins TRBV24-1 to TRBJ1-1, with D unresolved. The germline gives CDR1 KGHDR, CDR2 SFDVKD. This CDR3 contains 11 residues. Trimming cost V 8 bases and J 0 bases, with 3 bases left between them. The CDR3 coding sequence is TGTGCCACCACCCTGAACACTGAAGCTTTCTCT. Its translation is CATTLNTEAFS.